This T cell receptor beta chain was recovered during a study of shared clonotypes between healthy human individuals. TCRdb keeps only in-frame clones here, not all; method: immunoSEQ multiplex PCR. This sample has a few million clones; approximately 93% occur once, and the top ten carry about 0.37%. Study conclusions and caveats: Clonotypes shared by all four sorted-subset donors had higher generation probabilities than non-shared clonotypes. Incompleteness in sorted-subset sequencing, despite large depth, was shown by rarefaction.

The V and J ends lost 1 base and 7 bases, in that order; junction bases with no gene match: 5. Germline V gene data show CDR1 as SGDLS and CDR2 as YYNGEE. The CDR3 totals 13 residues. Donors, without exception, were Caucasian adults residing in Nashville, Tennessee. Only one count was recorded for this clone. Antigen specificity is unknown. The source material was naive CD4+ T cells from PBMCs. Subset noted: CD45RA+ positively selected. The chain recombines TRBV9 with TRBJ2-7, with 7 bases lining up with TRBD1. This receptor was identified in a man younger than 35 in good health. Some clones in this sample may be carry-over from other donors' samples. DNA for the CDR3: TGTGCCAGCAGCGTAATGGCAGGGGGAGAGCAGTACTTC. The encoded protein is CASSVMAGGEQYF.